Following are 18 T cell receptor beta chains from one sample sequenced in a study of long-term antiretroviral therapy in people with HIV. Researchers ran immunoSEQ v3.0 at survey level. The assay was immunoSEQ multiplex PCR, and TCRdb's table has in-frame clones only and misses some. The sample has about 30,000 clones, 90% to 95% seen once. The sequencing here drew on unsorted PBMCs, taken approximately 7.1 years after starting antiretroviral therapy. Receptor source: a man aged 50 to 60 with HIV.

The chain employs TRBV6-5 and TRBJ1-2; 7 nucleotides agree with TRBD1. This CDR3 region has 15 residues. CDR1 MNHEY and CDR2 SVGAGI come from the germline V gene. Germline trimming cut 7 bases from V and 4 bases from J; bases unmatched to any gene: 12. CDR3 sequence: CASTKSGTAVYGYTF. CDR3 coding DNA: TGTGCCAGCACCAAATCCGGGACAGCAGTCTATGGCTACACCTTC.

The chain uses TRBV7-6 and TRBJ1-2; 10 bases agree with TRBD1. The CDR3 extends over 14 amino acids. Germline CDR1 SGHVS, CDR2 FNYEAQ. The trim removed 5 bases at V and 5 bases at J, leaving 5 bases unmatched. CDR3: CASSPRDRGYGYTF. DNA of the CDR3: TGTGCCAGCAGCCCCCGGGACAGGGGTTATGGCTACACCTTC.

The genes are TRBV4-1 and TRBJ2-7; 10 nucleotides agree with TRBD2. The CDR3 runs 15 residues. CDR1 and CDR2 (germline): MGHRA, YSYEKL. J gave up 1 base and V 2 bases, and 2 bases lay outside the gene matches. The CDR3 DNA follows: TGCGCCAGCAGCCAACCTAGCGGGGGTTCCTACGAGCAGTACTTC. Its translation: CASSQPSGGSYEQYF.

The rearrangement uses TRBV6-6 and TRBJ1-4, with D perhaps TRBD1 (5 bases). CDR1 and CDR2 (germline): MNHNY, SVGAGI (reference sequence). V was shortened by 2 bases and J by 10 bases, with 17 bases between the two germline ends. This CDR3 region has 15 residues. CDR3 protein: CASSYRGDLKGKLFF. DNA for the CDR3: TGTGCCAGCAGTTACCGGGGCGATCTTAAGGGAAAACTGTTTTTT.

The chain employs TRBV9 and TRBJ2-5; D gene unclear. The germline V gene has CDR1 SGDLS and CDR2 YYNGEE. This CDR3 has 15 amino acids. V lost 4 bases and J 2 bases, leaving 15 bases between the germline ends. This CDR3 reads CASSPSFWVQETQYF. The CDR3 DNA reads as TGTGCCAGCAGCCCTTCCTTTTGGGTTCAAGAGACCCAGTACTTC.

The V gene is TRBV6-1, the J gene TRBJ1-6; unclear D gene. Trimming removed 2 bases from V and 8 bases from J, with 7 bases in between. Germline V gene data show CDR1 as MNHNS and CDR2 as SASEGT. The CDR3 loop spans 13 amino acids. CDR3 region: CASSENLDSPLHF. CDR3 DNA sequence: TGTGCCAGCAGTGAAAATCTGGATTCACCCCTCCACTTT.

The CDR3 spells CASSRQTGGQPQHF. The CDR3 DNA reads as TGTGCCAGCAGCAGACAGACGGGGGGTCAGCCCCAGCATTTT. The chain carries TRBV6-1 and TRBJ1-5, with a possible D match to TRBD1 (5 bases). Germline CDR1 is MNHNS and CDR2 is SASEGT. The CDR3 length is 14 residues. V was clipped by 6 bases and J by 6 bases, with 15 bases between them.

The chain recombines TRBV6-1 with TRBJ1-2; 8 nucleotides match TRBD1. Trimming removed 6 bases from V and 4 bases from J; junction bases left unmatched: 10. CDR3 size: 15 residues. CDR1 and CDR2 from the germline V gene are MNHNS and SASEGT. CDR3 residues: CASSVGAGGAYGYTF. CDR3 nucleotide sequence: TGTGCCAGCAGCGTGGGGGCAGGGGGCGCCTATGGCTACACCTTC.

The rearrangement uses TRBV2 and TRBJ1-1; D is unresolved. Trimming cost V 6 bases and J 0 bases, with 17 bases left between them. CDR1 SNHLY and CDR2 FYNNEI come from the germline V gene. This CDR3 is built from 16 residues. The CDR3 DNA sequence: TGTGCCAGCAGCCACGACGTTGACTTCATGAACACTGAAGCTTTCTTT. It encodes CASSHDVDFMNTEAFF.

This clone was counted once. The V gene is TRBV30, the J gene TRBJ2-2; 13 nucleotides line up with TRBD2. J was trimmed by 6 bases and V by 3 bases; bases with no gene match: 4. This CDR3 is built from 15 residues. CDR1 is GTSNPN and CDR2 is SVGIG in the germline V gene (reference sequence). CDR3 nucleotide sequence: TGTGCCTGGAGCGTACTAGCGGGGGGGCCCGGGGAGCTGTTTTTT. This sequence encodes CAWSVLAGGPGELFF.

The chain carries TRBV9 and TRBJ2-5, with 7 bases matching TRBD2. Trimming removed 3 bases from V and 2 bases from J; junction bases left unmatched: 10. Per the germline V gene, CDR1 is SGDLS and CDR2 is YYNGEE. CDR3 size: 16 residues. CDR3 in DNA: TGTGCCAGCAGCGCGGTGGGGGGGGAACCTCAAGAGACCCAGTACTTC. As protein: CASSAVGGEPQETQYF.

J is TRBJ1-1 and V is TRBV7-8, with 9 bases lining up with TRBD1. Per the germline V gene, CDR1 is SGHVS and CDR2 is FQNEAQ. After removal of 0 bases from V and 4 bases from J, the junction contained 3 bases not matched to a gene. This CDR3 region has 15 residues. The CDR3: CASSLAGQGGTEAFF. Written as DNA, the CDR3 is TGTGCCAGCAGCTTAGCGGGACAGGGCGGCACTGAAGCTTTCTTT.

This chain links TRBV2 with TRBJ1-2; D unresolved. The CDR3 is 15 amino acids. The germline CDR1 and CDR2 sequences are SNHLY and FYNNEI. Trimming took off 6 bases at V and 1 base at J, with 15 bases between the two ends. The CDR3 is CASRDGASVNYGYTF. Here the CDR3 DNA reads TGTGCCAGCAGAGATGGCGCGTCAGTTAACTATGGCTACACCTTC. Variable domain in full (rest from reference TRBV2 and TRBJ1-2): EPEVTQTPSHQVTQMGQEVILRCVPISNHLYFYWYRQILGQKVEFLVSFYNNEISEKSEIFDDQFSVERPDGSNFTLKIRSTKLEDSAMYFCASRDGASVNYGYTFGSGTRLTVV.

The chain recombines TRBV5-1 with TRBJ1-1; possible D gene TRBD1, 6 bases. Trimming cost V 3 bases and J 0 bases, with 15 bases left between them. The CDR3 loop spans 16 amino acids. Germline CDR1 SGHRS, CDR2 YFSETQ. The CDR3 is CASSSRDTYMNTEAFF. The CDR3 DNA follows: TGCGCCAGCAGCTCCCGGGACACCTATATGAACACTGAAGCTTTCTTT.

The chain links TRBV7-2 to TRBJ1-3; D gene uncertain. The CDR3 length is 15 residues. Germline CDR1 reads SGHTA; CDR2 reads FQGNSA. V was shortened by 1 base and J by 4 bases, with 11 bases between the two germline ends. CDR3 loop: CASSLDVGLGNTIYF. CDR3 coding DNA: TGTGCCAGCAGCTTAGACGTTGGTTTAGGAAACACCATATATTTT.

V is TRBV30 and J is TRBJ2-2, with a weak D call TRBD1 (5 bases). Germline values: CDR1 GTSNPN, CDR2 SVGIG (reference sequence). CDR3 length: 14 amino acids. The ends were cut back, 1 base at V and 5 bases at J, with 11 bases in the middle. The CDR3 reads CAWSAGKFTGELFF. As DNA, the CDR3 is TGTGCCTGGAGTGCAGGGAAGTTTACCGGGGAGCTGTTTTTT.

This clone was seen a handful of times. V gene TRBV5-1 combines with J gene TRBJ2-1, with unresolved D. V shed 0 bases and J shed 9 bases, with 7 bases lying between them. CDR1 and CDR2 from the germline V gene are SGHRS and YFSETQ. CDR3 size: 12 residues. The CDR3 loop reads CASSLDWAEQFF. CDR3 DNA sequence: TGCGCCAGCAGCTTGGACTGGGCTGAGCAGTTCTTC. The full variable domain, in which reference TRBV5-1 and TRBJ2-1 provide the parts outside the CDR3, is KAGVTQTPRYLIKTRGQQVTLSCSPISGHRSVSWYQQTPGQGLQFLFEYFSETQRNKGNFPGRFSGRQFSNSRSEMNVSTLELGDSALYLCASSLDWAEQFFGPGTRLTVL.

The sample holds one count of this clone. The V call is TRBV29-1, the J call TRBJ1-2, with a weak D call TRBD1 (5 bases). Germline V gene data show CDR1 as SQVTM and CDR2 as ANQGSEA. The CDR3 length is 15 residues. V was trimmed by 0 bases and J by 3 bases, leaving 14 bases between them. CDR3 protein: CSVEDYQGEDYGYTF. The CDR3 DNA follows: TGCAGCGTTGAAGATTATCAGGGAGAGGACTATGGCTACACCTTC.